Below are 5 T cell receptor beta chains sequenced from a single sample in a study of cytomegalovirus exposure and HLA in healthy donors. The PCR had 60 Vbeta and 13 Jbeta primers. The table came from immunoSEQ multiplex PCR; TCRdb's copy has only in-frame clones and leaves some out. The data contain 45,000 to 65,000 clones, 65% to 85% of them singletons. The sequenced material came from PBMCs. These receptors came from a man aged 25 to 40 in good health and CMV-seronegative.

J is TRBJ1-5 and V is TRBV6-4, with D possibly being TRBD1 (5 bases). This CDR3 is 13 amino acids long. The germline gives CDR1 MRHNA, CDR2 SNTAGT. The V gene lost 4 bases and the J gene lost 3 bases, with 7 bases spanning the gap. The CDR3 reads CASSVDNNQPQHF. The DNA of the CDR3 is TGTGCCAGCAGTGTGGACAACAATCAGCCCCAGCATTTT.

The table lists this clone with a count of one. The genes are TRBV4-2 and TRBJ2-5; D perhaps matches TRBD1 (6 bases). The germline V gene has CDR1 LGHNA and CDR2 YNFKEQ. Trimming shortened V by 2 bases and J by 3 bases, and 19 bases separated the two germline ends. The CDR3 length is 17 residues. The CDR3 nucleotides are TGTGCCAGCAGCCAAAAGAATCAGGACAGATATAAAGAGACCCAGTACTTC. It is translated as CASSQKNQDRYKETQYF.

The chain has TRBV28 and TRBJ1-5, with 8 bases fitting TRBD1. The CDR3 loop spans 14 amino acids. Per germline, CDR1 MDHEN and CDR2 SYDVKM. V shed 8 bases, J shed 5 bases, and the junction held 8 bases outside the gene matches. The CDR3 loop reads CASGPGGWDQPQHF. The CDR3, as DNA: TGTGCCAGCGGCCCAGGGGGCTGGGATCAGCCCCAGCATTTT. Combining the CDR3 with reference TRBV28 and TRBJ1-5 gives the whole variable domain DVKVTQSSRYLVKRTGEKVFLECVQDMDHENMFWYRQDPGLGLRLIYFSYDVKMKEKGDIPEGYSVSREKKERFSLILESASTNQTSMYLCASGPGGWDQPQHFGDGTRLSIL.

V and J are TRBV7-2 and TRBJ2-5, with a weak D call TRBD1 (6 bases). Trimming took 0 bases from V and 5 from J, leaving 10 bases between them. This CDR3 spans 14 amino acids. Germline V gene sequence: CDR1 SGHTA, CDR2 FQGNSA. The CDR3 bases are TGTGCCAGCAGCTTAGCGCTGAGGGGGGAGACCCAGTACTTC. Residues: CASSLALRGETQYF.

CDR3 protein: CASSVGQGQAYGYTF. The CDR3 DNA reads as TGTGCCAGCAGCGTGGGACAGGGGCAGGCCTATGGCTACACCTTC. The rearrangement links TRBV5-4 to TRBJ1-2, with 10 positions matching TRBD1. The V gene end was trimmed by 4 bases and the J gene end by 4 bases; junction bases not matched to a gene: 7. This CDR3 contains 15 residues. Germline V gives CDR1 SGHNT, CDR2 YYREEE (reference sequence). The full variable domain, in which reference TRBV5-4 and TRBJ1-2 provide the parts outside the CDR3, is ETGVTQSPTHLIKTRGQQVTLRCSSQSGHNTVSWYQQALGQGPQFIFQYYREEENGRGNFPPRFSGLQFPNYSSELNVNALELDDSALYLCASSVGQGQAYGYTFGSGTRLTVV.